What follows are 20 T cell receptor beta chains derived from one specimen sequenced in a study of molecular identifiers for immune sequencing clone quantification. Using its own MiXCR run on the PCR reads, TCRdb lists one record per CDR3 protein. Of approximately 590,000 distinct CDR3 sequences in the sample, roughly 27% were seen once. Sequencing was done on a sample of naive CD8+ T cells from blood, with Jurkat cell RNA spiked in. The sample's subset: FACS-sorted CD8+CD4-CCR7+CD45RA+ naive T cells. These receptors were obtained from a human donor in good health. Some libraries in this study had Jurkat cell RNA spiked in.

This rearrangement joins TRBV6-2 or TRBV6-3 to TRBJ2-7, with TRBD2 matching over 9 bases. Germline-derived CDR1 and CDR2 are MNHEY and SVGEGT. The junction had 13 bases not matched to a gene; V was cut back by 7 bases and J by 0 bases. The CDR3 is made up of 17 amino acids. The CDR3 region has the DNA TGTGCCAGCAATACCCCTCTGACTAGCGGCCACTCCTACGAGCAGTACTTC. This translates into CASNTPLTSGHSYEQYF.

J is TRBJ2-5 and V is TRBV6-6, with unresolved D. This CDR3 region has 15 residues. Germline CDR1 and CDR2: MNHNY and SVGAGI (reference sequence). V lost 2 bases and J lost 1, with 11 bases in between. The CDR3 DNA reads TGTGCCAGCAGTTACAGTTCAGTAGCCCAAGAGACCCAGTACTTC. Translation: CASSYSSVAQETQYF.

This clonotype was observed at least ten times. This chain joins TRBV13 and TRBJ2-7; D is unclear. This CDR3 comprises 14 residues. Germline V gives CDR1 PRHDT, CDR2 FYEKMQ (reference sequence). With 0 bases removed from V and 5 bases from J, the gap between germline ends came to 11 bases. CDR3 residues: CASSLGGLVDEQYF. The CDR3 coding sequence is TGTGCCAGCAGCTTAGGAGGGCTAGTCGACGAGCAGTACTTC.

Concerning this clonotype: Given the absence of the conserved phenylalanine or tryptophan at the CDR3 end, a read error is likely. V usage is TRBV14 and J usage is TRBJ1-2; the D gene is possibly TRBD1 (5 bases). Per the germline V gene, CDR1 is SGHDN and CDR2 is FVKESK. The V end was cut by 4 bases, the J end by 8 bases, with 14 bases between. This CDR3 has 13 residues. CDR3 sequence (DNA): TGTGCCAGCAGCCCAAGTCAGGGATACGGCTACACCTCC. Translated, it gives CASSPSQGYGYTS.

This clonotype occurred many times. The chain recombines TRBV4-2 with TRBJ2-3, with D possibly being TRBD1 or TRBD2 (6 bases each). V gave up 1 base and J gave up 2 bases, with 13 bases separating them. The germline V gene has CDR1 LGHNA and CDR2 YNFKEQ. This CDR3 has 16 residues. The CDR3 DNA follows: TGTGCCAGCAGCCAAGGCAAAGGGGGGATCACAGATACGCAGTATTTT. Amino acids: CASSQGKGGITDTQYF.

Concerning this clonotype itself: A much larger clone differs by one base, so this may be a read error. V usage is TRBV7-9 and J usage is TRBJ1-5, with 9 bases matching TRBD1. The junction had 9 bases not matched to a gene; V was cut back by 8 bases and J by 4 bases. Germline values: CDR1 SEHNR, CDR2 FQNEAQ (reference sequence). The CDR3 is 15 amino acids. The CDR3 DNA follows: TGTGCCAGCGGCTCGACAGGGGGGAGAAATCAGCCCCAGCATTTT. Translation: CASGSTGGRNQPQHF.

Concerning this clonotype itself: A much larger clone differs by one base, so this may be a read error. This sequence joins TRBV20-1 and TRBJ2-7; 7 bases align to TRBD2. Germline lookup yields CDR1 DFQATT and CDR2 SNEGSKA (reference sequence). The CDR3 has 13 residues. This CDR3 is CSARDMRDYAQYF. The CDR3, as DNA: TGCAGTGCTAGAGATATGAGGGACTACGCGCAGTACTTC.

The sample holds many counts of this clonotype. This chain links TRBV7-9 with TRBJ2-7; 9 positions agree with TRBD1. CDR3 length equals 14 residues. The germline V gene encodes CDR1 SEHNR and CDR2 FQNEAQ (reference sequence). Trimming removed 4 bases from V and 2 bases from J; junction bases left unmatched: 3. CDR3 region: CASSSGDRAYEQYF. The CDR3 coding sequence is TGTGCCAGCAGCTCTGGGGACAGGGCCTACGAGCAGTACTTC. The entire variable domain, with the rest obtained from reference TRBV7-9 and TRBJ2-7, is as follows: DTGVSQNPRHKITKRGQNVTFRCDPISEHNRLYWYRQTLGQGPEFLTYFQNEAQLEKSRLLSDRFSAERPKGSFSTLEIQRTEQGDSAMYLCASSSGDRAYEQYFGPGTRLTVT.

A note on this clonotype: An end of the junction does not agree with germline; a read error may underlie this. The rearrangement links TRBV27 to TRBJ2-7, with D possibly TRBD1 on 6 matching bases. CDR1 is MNHEY and CDR2 is SMNVEV in the germline V gene (reference sequence). The CDR3 runs 15 residues. The CDR3 here is CASSSPAGASYGQYF. The DNA of the CDR3 is TGTGCCAGCAGTTCGCCCGCAGGGGCCTCCTACGGGCAGTACTTC.

This clonotype was detected many times. This chain links TRBV18 with TRBJ2-2, with D perhaps TRBD1 (5 bases). V was cut by 5 bases and J by 2 bases, with 12 bases left in between. The CDR3 has 15 amino acids. Germline V CDR1 and CDR2: KGHSH, LQKENI. The CDR3 nucleotides read TGTGCCAGCTCAAGAACAGGCCCCAACACCGGGGAGCTGTTTTTT. This translates into CASSRTGPNTGELFF.

The table lists this clonotype with many counts. The J gene is TRBJ2-7, the V gene TRBV9; TRBD2 might be the D (6 bases). V was trimmed by 4 bases and J by 2 bases, leaving 16 bases between them. CDR3 length equals 15 residues. Germline V CDR1 and CDR2: SGDLS, YYNGEE. CDR3 amino acids: CASSPDGGSPYEQYF. The DNA of the CDR3 is TGTGCCAGCAGCCCGGATGGGGGGAGTCCCTACGAGCAGTACTTC.

This chain joins TRBV4-1 and TRBJ1-6; no clear D. CDR1 and CDR2 (germline): MGHRA, YSYEKL. The germline V and J ends were trimmed by 0 bases and 9 bases, with 18 bases remaining between them. This CDR3 contains 17 residues. CDR3 sequence: CASSQEGEAPGRSPLHF. The CDR3 DNA is TGCGCCAGCAGCCAAGAAGGTGAGGCTCCCGGACGTTCACCCCTCCACTTT.

This clonotype has at least ten counts. The chain joins TRBV7-9 to TRBJ1-4; D ambiguous. CDR1 is SEHNR, CDR2 FQNEAQ, per germline (reference sequence). The germline V and J ends were trimmed by 7 bases and 0 bases, with 9 bases remaining between them. The CDR3 runs 14 residues. The DNA for the CDR3 is TGTGCCAGCAAGGTTGTTGCAACTAATGAAAAACTGTTTTTT. Its protein is CASKVVATNEKLFF.

This clonotype has only a few counts. A read error is possible here, since a much larger clone lies one base away. J is TRBJ2-1 and V is TRBV7-2, with 8 nucleotides matching TRBD2. Germline CDR1 reads SGHTA; CDR2 reads FQGNSA. The CDR3 runs to 15 residues. This CDR3 is CASSFSGTSYNEQIF. CDR3 nucleotide sequence: TGTGCCAGCAGCTTTTCCGGGACTAGTTACAATGAGCAGATCTTC. The whole variable domain, filled in from reference TRBV7-2 and TRBJ2-1, reads GAGVSQSPSNKVTEKGKDVELRCDPISGHTALYWYRQSLGQGLEFLIYFQGNSAPDKSGLPSDRFSAERTGGSVSTLTIQRTQQEDSAVYLCASSFSGTSYNEQIFGPGTRLTVL.

The J gene is TRBJ2-3, the V gene TRBV10-3, with D possibly being TRBD2 (6 bases). Trimming took off 2 bases at V and 4 bases at J, with 25 bases between the two ends. The CDR3 totals 19 residues. The V gene's germline CDR1 is ENHRY and CDR2 SYGVKD. CDR3 bases: TGTGCCATCAGTGAGAATGGAGGTAGGAGGGTTCGGGCCCCAGATACGCAGTATTTT. Amino acid sequence: CAISENGGRRVRAPDTQYF.

The sample holds a few counts of this clonotype. CDR3 in DNA: TGCAGTGCTAGCCCAGGGGCCACTGAAGCTTTCTTT. Its translation is CSASPGATEAFF. The chain recombines TRBV20-1 with TRBJ1-1; a weak D match, TRBD1 (6 bases). Per germline, CDR1 DFQATT and CDR2 SNEGSKA (reference sequence). This CDR3 is built from 12 residues. Trimming took off 3 bases at V and 4 bases at J, with 9 bases between the two ends.

This clonotype has only a few counts. This sequence joins TRBV4-1 and TRBJ1-2; 10 nucleotides agree with TRBD1. The CDR3 runs 18 residues. The germline CDR1 and CDR2 sequences are MGHRA and YSYEKL. After removal of 5 bases from V and 0 bases from J, the junction contained 12 bases not matched to a gene. The CDR3 DNA sequence: TGCGCCAGCAGCTCATATTACGCAGGGACAGGGGCTAACTATGGCTACACCTTC. It translates to CASSSYYAGTGANYGYTF.

This clonotype occurred many times. The genes are TRBV7-2 and TRBJ2-3, with 12 bases fitting TRBD2. With 3 bases clipped from V and 0 bases from J, the junction kept 13 bases outside the gene matches. CDR1 and CDR2 (germline): SGHTA, FQGNSA. The CDR3 has 20 residues. DNA for the CDR3: TGTGCCAGCAGCTTCCCGACTAGCGGGGGAACCAGAGCTAGCACAGATACGCAGTATTTT. This encodes CASSFPTSGGTRASTDTQYF.

This clonotype was observed many times. V is TRBV20-1 and J is TRBJ2-5; a weak D match, TRBD1 (6 bases). Germline CDR1 is DFQATT and CDR2 is SNEGSKA (reference sequence). This CDR3 contains 13 residues. Trimming took 3 bases from V and 4 from J, leaving 12 bases between them. The CDR3 DNA follows: TGCAGTGCTAGTGCAGGGGATGTAGAGACCCAGTACTTC. It specifies CSASAGDVETQYF.

This clonotype was seen at least ten times. The chain employs TRBV20-1 and TRBJ2-1; D ambiguous. The germline V gene has CDR1 DFQATT and CDR2 SNEGSKA (reference sequence). Trimming cost V 6 bases and J 1 base, with 10 bases left between them. The CDR3 runs 13 residues. The CDR3 sequence is CSAGGVSYNEQFF. The CDR3 region has the DNA TGCAGTGCGGGTGGTGTTTCCTACAATGAGCAGTTCTTC.